This T cell receptor beta chain comes out of a study of T-cell reconstitution after alpha-beta-depleted transplantation in children. Unique molecular identifiers were incorporated during preparation of the TCRbeta library. From the PCR reads, TCRdb called clonotypes with MiXCR, one entry per CDR3 protein. The sample includes about 640,000 distinct CDR3 sequences, around 16% of them seen just once. The table lists this clonotype with many counts. There are 14 residues in the CDR3. Per the germline V gene, CDR1 is MNHEY and CDR2 is SMNVEV (reference sequence). Trimming shortened V by 3 bases and J by 3 bases, and 12 bases separated the two germline ends.

V usage is TRBV27 and J usage is TRBJ2-7, with D hard to call. Sample: PBMCs from the stem cell graft donor, taken from the stem cell graft. The receptor was isolated from a human donor who donated a stem cell graft to a child with acute myeloid leukemia. The CDR3: CASSLGPVGYEQYF. As DNA, the CDR3 is TGTGCCAGCAGTTTGGGCCCGGTGGGCTACGAGCAGTACTTC.